This paragraph reports one T cell receptor beta chain. Its cognate antigen is unknown. Other DNA sequences in the sample encode the same CDR3. PCR involved 60 Vbeta and 13 Jbeta primers. The repertoire was sequenced with immunoSEQ multiplex PCR; TCRdb's copy has only in-frame clones and lacks some. The sample has 130,000 or so clones; over 70% are singletons. The CDR3 runs to 13 residues. Per the germline V gene, CDR1 is ENHRY and CDR2 is SYGVKD. V dropped 6 bases and J dropped 4 bases, with 10 bases sitting between them. The data originate from a study of cytomegalovirus exposure and HLA in healthy donors. General observations from the study: Most of the TCR beta V segments (in an earlier analysis) were productive either about 87% or about 30% of the time. Later on, a genetic analysis was performed. It linked a missense variant in DCLRE1C with V- and J-gene trimming of TCR beta.

The source material was PBMCs. The clonotype was recovered from a woman in her 50s in good health and CMV-seropositive. The V and J genes are TRBV10-3 and TRBJ2-1; D is uncertain. The CDR3 bases are TGTGCCATCAGCGATCTAGAGTACAATGAGCAGTTCTTC. Amino acids: CAISDLEYNEQFF.